This T cell receptor beta chain was observed in a study of memory CD4+ T cells and cytomegalovirus serostatus. Turning to the study itself: Donors were healthy Belgian adults, under ten CMV seropositive and roughly 25 seronegative.

There are 14 residues in the CDR3. V gave up 7 bases and J gave up 5 bases, with 17 bases separating them. Germline loops: CDR1 MNHEY, CDR2 SMNVEV (reference sequence). The sort gate was single viable CD3+CD4+CD8-CD45RO+ cells for memory CD4+ T cells. TCRdb's table, derived via immunoSEQ multiplex PCR, lists solely in-frame clones and lacks some. The table records some 64,000 clones, about 81% of them present only once. The sample consisted of memory CD4+ T cells from blood. This clonotype was sampled from an adult in good health and CMV-seronegative. The chain links TRBV27 to TRBJ1-1; D is uncertain. CDR3 in amino acids: CASKWDTLGTEAFF. The CDR3 coding sequence is TGTGCCAGCAAGTGGGATACCTTGGGGACTGAAGCTTTCTTT.